This TCR beta chain was sequenced during a study of blood T cell repertoires in COVID-19. Study-level background: There were acute and convalescent COVID-19 samples, and they came from the United States, Italy and Spain. From T cells, B-cell-depleted T cells, or PBMCs came the material, which was cDNA or gDNA.

This clone was seen a single time. The study drew participants aged 18 to 89 years from roughly 25 US areas. V lost 3 bases, J lost 9 bases, and 10 bases stayed unmatched. Germline V CDR1 and CDR2: ENHRY, SYGVKD. CDR3 length: 16 amino acids. The table came from immunoSEQ multiplex PCR; TCRdb's copy has only in-frame clones and leaves some out. The table lists about 270,000 clones, around nine tenths of them singletons. Sequenced input: PBMCs or T cells enriched from blood (not recorded which). V usage is TRBV10-3 and J usage is TRBJ1-6; 8 bases are a match to TRBD1. This clonotype was obtained from a woman in her late teens or twenties who had recovered from COVID-19. The CDR3 DNA sequence: TGTGCCATCAGTGACAGACCCGGGACAGGAGGTTCACCCCTCCACTTT. Translating it yields CAISDRPGTGGSPLHF.